Shown below are 16 T cell receptor beta chains from a single sample sequenced in a study of T cell responses to AZD1222 COVID-19 vaccine. Only in-frame clones appear in the TCRdb table, and some are missing; sequencing was by immunoSEQ multiplex PCR. The repertoire holds approximately 94,000 clones, with about 90% as singletons. This specimen consisted of peripheral blood, obtained on day 0 of AZD1222 vaccination. These TCRs come from an adult in good health.

This clone was counted once. This rearrangement joins TRBV28 to TRBJ2-1; D gene ambiguous. CDR1 MDHEN and CDR2 SYDVKM come from the germline V gene. The V end lost 4 bases, the J end lost 5 bases, and 3 bases lay between the germline ends. CDR3 length equals 11 residues. CDR3 in amino acids: CASSYNNEQFF. The CDR3 region has the DNA TGTGCCAGCAGTTATAACAATGAGCAGTTCTTC.

This CDR3 reads CAWSDLSNSPLHF. The CDR3 region has the DNA TGTGCCTGGAGTGACTTGAGTAATTCACCCCTCCACTTT. The chain is built from TRBV30 and TRBJ1-6; unclear D gene. The germline V gene has CDR1 GTSNPN and CDR2 SVGIG (reference sequence). This CDR3 is 13 amino acids long. V dropped 1 base and J dropped 6 bases, with 7 bases sitting between them. Using reference TRBV30 and TRBJ1-6 for the parts outside the CDR3, the full variable domain is SQTIHQWPATLVQPVGSPLSLECTVEGTSNPNLYWYRQAAGRGLQLLFYSVGIGQISSEVPQNLSASRPQDRQFILSSKKLLLSDSGFYLCAWSDLSNSPLHFGNGTRLTVT.

This chain joins TRBV28 and TRBJ2-2; 7 positions agree with TRBD1. Per the germline V gene, CDR1 is MDHEN and CDR2 is SYDVKM. V was clipped by 5 bases and J by 8 bases; unmatched bases: 17. The CDR3 is 17 amino acids. CDR3 amino acids: CASSHGRQGYSSGELFF. The CDR3 DNA is TGTGCCAGCAGTCACGGTCGACAGGGATACTCGTCAGGGGAGCTGTTTTTT.

The chain links TRBV19 to TRBJ1-4; D is possibly TRBD1 (5 bases). V was cut by 3 bases and J by 11 bases, with 16 bases left in between. The germline gives CDR1 LNHDA, CDR2 SQIVND (reference sequence). This CDR3 contains 14 residues. CDR3 coding DNA: TGTGCCAGTAGTATTGGCAGGGACGGCGATAAACTGTTTTTT. It codes for CASSIGRDGDKLFF.

V usage is TRBV15 and J usage is TRBJ1-4; D gene ambiguous. V shed 3 bases and J shed 5 bases, with 10 bases lying between them. Germline V lookup: CDR1 LNHNV, CDR2 YYDKDF (reference sequence). The CDR3 sequence is 14 residues long. As DNA, the CDR3 is TGTGCCACCAGCAGCTCTGGAACCAATGAAAAACTGTTTTTT. Amino acids: CATSSSGTNEKLFF. The full variable domain, rest sourced from reference TRBV15 and TRBJ1-4, is DAMVIQNPRYQVTQFGKPVTLSCSQTLNHNVMYWYQQKSSQAPKLLFHYYDKDFNNEADTPDNFQSRRPNTSFCFLDIRSPGLGDTAMYLCATSSSGTNEKLFFGSGTQLSVL.

The chain joins TRBV7-2 to TRBJ2-7; D might be TRBD2 (6 bases). This CDR3 is 14 amino acids long. Trimming stripped 1 base from V and 3 bases from J, with 10 bases between. Germline assignment: CDR1 SGHTA and CDR2 FQGNSA. CDR3 DNA: TGTGCCAGCAGCTTAGTCGCGGGGATCTACGAGCAGTACTTC. Encoded protein: CASSLVAGIYEQYF.

Only one count was recorded for this clone. The rearrangement uses TRBV11-3 and TRBJ2-2; perhaps D is TRBD1 or TRBD2 (5 bases each). CDR1 SGHNT and CDR2 YENEEA come from the germline V gene. The CDR3 loop spans 15 amino acids. V was clipped by 5 bases and J by 4 bases, with 14 bases between them. This chain's CDR3 is CASSARDGVTGELFF. The CDR3 coding sequence is TGTGCCAGCAGCGCCCGGGACGGAGTCACCGGGGAGCTGTTTTTT. Drawing the rest from reference TRBV11-3 and TRBJ2-2, the complete variable domain is EAGVVQSPRYKIIEKKQPVAFWCNPISGHNTLYWYLQNLGQGPELLIRYENEEAVDDSQLPKDRFSAERLKGVDSTLKIQPAELGDSAVYLCASSARDGVTGELFFGEGSRLTVL.

This sequence joins TRBV27 and TRBJ2-7; D is perhaps TRBD2 (5 bases). V dropped 5 bases and J dropped 0 bases, with 17 bases sitting between them. This CDR3 is built from 16 residues. Germline CDR1 MNHEY, CDR2 SMNVEV (reference sequence). CDR3 in amino acids: CASSPAWAGSSYEQYF. DNA for the CDR3: TGTGCCAGCAGTCCCGCTTGGGCTGGGAGCTCCTACGAGCAGTACTTC.

The chain combines TRBV5-1 with TRBJ2-1; D possibly matches TRBD1 or TRBD2 (5 bases each). This CDR3 has 16 amino acids. V was trimmed by 4 bases and J by 0 bases, leaving 14 bases between them. Germline CDR1 is SGHRS and CDR2 is YFSETQ. The CDR3 DNA sequence: TGCGCCAGCAGCGCCCGGGGACCGAGCTCCTACAATGAGCAGTTCTTC. The encoded protein is CASSARGPSSYNEQFF.

The chain links TRBV20-1 to TRBJ2-1, with unresolved D. Trimming left V 6 bases short and J 2 bases short, with 5 bases between. The CDR3 extends over 11 amino acids. Per germline, CDR1 DFQATT and CDR2 SNEGSKA (reference sequence). The CDR3 region has the DNA TGCAGTGCCCTTACCTACAATGAGCAGTTCTTC. It encodes CSALTYNEQFF.

This chain uses TRBV6-5 with TRBJ1-1, with D possibly TRBD1 on 5 matching bases. CDR1 is MNHEY, CDR2 SVGAGI, per germline. The CDR3 runs to 14 residues. The V end was cut by 6 bases, the J end by 0 bases, with 11 bases between. CDR3 bases: TGTGCCAGCAGCGATGCAGGGATGAACACTGAAGCTTTCTTT. This gives the protein CASSDAGMNTEAFF.

The chain couples TRBV19 to TRBJ2-3; no firm D call. The CDR3 is 14 residues long. CDR1 LNHDA and CDR2 SQIVND come from the germline V gene (reference sequence). Trimming pared 0 bases from V and 5 bases from J, leaving 9 bases between. The CDR3, as DNA: TGTGCCAGTAGTATAGATGAGGCCGGAGATACGCAGTATTTT. It translates to CASSIDEAGDTQYF.

This chain connects TRBV7-3 to TRBJ2-1; TRBD2 matches at 12 bases. The CDR3 sequence is 15 residues long. Germline V gene data show CDR1 as SGHTA and CDR2 as FQGTGA. Trimming took 5 bases from V and 8 from J; bases not matched to a gene: 7. CDR3 coding DNA: TGTGCCAGCAGCCCGACTAGCGGGAGCGTCGATGAGCAGTTCTTC. The encoded protein is CASSPTSGSVDEQFF.

The gene calls are TRBV27 and TRBJ1-4; 7 bases agree with TRBD1. The CDR3 extends over 17 amino acids. Germline CDR1 and CDR2: MNHEY and SMNVEV (reference sequence). The J segment lost 4 bases and the V segment lost 0 bases, leaving 8 bases of the junction unmatched. CDR3 sequence: CASSLSIHRGNNEKLFF. CDR3 nucleotides: TGTGCCAGCAGTTTATCGATCCACAGGGGCAATAATGAAAAACTGTTTTTT.

This clone was observed once. The chain employs TRBV2 and TRBJ1-2; perhaps TRBD1 as D (6 bases). Germline CDR1 is SNHLY and CDR2 is FYNNEI. CDR3 size: 15 residues. Trimming removed 2 bases at V and 2 bases at J, with 12 bases between. This CDR3 reads CASSEILGGNYGYTF. CDR3 DNA sequence: TGTGCCAGCAGTGAAATCTTGGGGGGCAACTATGGCTACACCTTC.

The chain combines TRBV9 with TRBJ2-3; 8 bases map to TRBD2. Germline V gene data show CDR1 as SGDLS and CDR2 as YYNGEE. Germline trimming cut 4 bases from V and 2 bases from J; bases unmatched to any gene: 9. The CDR3 extends over 16 amino acids. This CDR3 is CASSPREGVLTDTQYF. CDR3 DNA: TGTGCCAGCAGCCCCCGGGAGGGGGTCCTCACAGATACGCAGTATTTT.